The 10 T cell receptor beta chains presented below share a single source sample, sequenced in a study of Tregs in tolerant kidney transplant recipients. Using immunoSEQ multiplex PCR, the repertoire was profiled, and TCRdb retains in-frame clones only, with some absent. There are over 300 clones in the sample, with about 33% held by the top ten. FACS sorting followed a roughly six-day coculture of CFSE-labeled recipient PBMCs with irradiated graft donor PBMCs. No antigens are known for them. The specimen comprised CD4+ T cells from blood cultured with allogeneic cells, sampled before the transplant. Receptors were obtained from a human patient who received a combined kidney and bone marrow transplant.

According to its frequency, this clone is medium-sized. The CDR3 end is not reached by the read, which stops 3 residues before it; the germline J gene fills it in. This chain connects TRBV5-1 to TRBJ2-3, with a weak D call TRBD2 (5 bases). V lost 2 bases, J lost 2 bases, and 9 bases lay in between. Looked up from germline, CDR1 is SGHRS and CDR2 is YFSETQ. The CDR3 covers 14 residues. CDR3 bases read: TGCGCCAGCAGCTTAGGACTTATCACAGATACG. Translated, it gives CASSLGLITDT. In full, the CDR3 reads CASSLGLITDTQYF. The variable domain in full, completed from reference TRBV5-1 and TRBJ2-3, reads KAGVTQTPRYLIKTRGQQVTLSCSPISGHRSVSWYQQTPGQGLQFLFEYFSETQRNKGNFPGRFSGRQFSNSRSEMNVSTLELGDSALYLCASSLGLITDTQYFGPGTRLTVL.

This clone ranks as medium-sized in terms of frequency. The read halts 3 residues ahead of the CDR3 end, with the missing end drawn from the germline J gene. The V gene is TRBV20-1, the J gene TRBJ1-5; the D gene is possibly TRBD1 (5 bases). Germline loops: CDR1 DFQATT, CDR2 SNEGSKA (reference sequence). V gave up 4 bases and J gave up 2 bases, with 9 bases separating them. This CDR3 is 13 amino acids long. Here the CDR3 reads CSAIPRGNQPQHF. The CDR3 bases that were read are TGCAGTGCTATCCCCAGGGGCAATCAGCCC.

This clone is labeled medium-sized based on frequency. The read ends 3 residues before the CDR3 terminus; that terminus is restored from the germline J gene. The genes are TRBV19 and TRBJ2-7; maybe TRBD1 (6 bases). This CDR3 is 13 amino acids long. From germline, CDR1 is LNHDA and CDR2 SQIVND (reference sequence). V was cut by 4 bases and J by 5 bases, with 12 bases left in between. The CDR3 bases that were read are TGTGCCAGTAGTAAACAGGGTAACCACGAG. Its translation is CASSKQGNHE. The CDR3, in full, reads CASSKQGNHEQYF.

To note about this clone: The CDR3 end falls 3 residues outside the read, so it is completed with the germline J gene. The V and J genes are TRBV2 and TRBJ2-7; 10 bases line up with TRBD2. Germline V gene lookup returns CDR1 SNHLY and CDR2 FYNNEI. Trimming at V came to 5 bases and at J to 3 bases, leaving 4 bases not matched to a gene. CDR3 length: 14 residues. The DNA read from the CDR3 is TGTGCCAGCAGTCGGACTAGCGGAAGCTACGAG. It translates to CASSRTSGSYE. The complete CDR3 sequence is CASSRTSGSYEQYF. Together with reference TRBV2 and TRBJ2-7, the CDR3 gives the full variable domain: EPEVTQTPSHQVTQMGQEVILRCVPISNHLYFYWYRQILGQKVEFLVSFYNNEISEKSEIFDDQFSVERPDGSNFTLKIRSTKLEDSAMYFCASSRTSGSYEQYFGPGTRLTVT.

By frequency, this clone registers medium-sized (0.01 to 0.1%). The CDR3 loop is CASSQETGSYGYTF. Incomplete CDR3 DNA: TGCGCCAGCAGCCAAGAAACGGGGAGTTATGGC. The rearrangement joins TRBV4-1 to TRBJ1-2, with unresolved D. The observed sequence ends 3 residues before the CDR3 terminus, with the missing tail filled in from the germline J gene. Trimming cost V 0 bases and J 5 bases, with 10 bases left between them. The CDR3 runs to 14 residues. Germline V gives CDR1 MGHRA, CDR2 YSYEKL.

Measured by frequency, this clone is large. The CDR3 extends 3 residues past the end of the read, so its final part is completed from the germline J gene. J is TRBJ2-1 and V is TRBV20-1; 10 nucleotides line up with TRBD2. Germline V lookup: CDR1 DFQATT, CDR2 SNEGSKA (reference sequence). The CDR3 is 18 amino acids. V gave up 0 bases and J gave up 9 bases; unmatched junction bases: 17. Here the CDR3 reads CSARDVLAGVIVQGEQFF. Incomplete CDR3 DNA: TGCAGTGCTAGAGATGTGCTAGCGGGAGTGATAGTTCAAGGTGAG.

According to its frequency, this clone is medium-sized. The CDR3 end is not reached by the read, which stops 3 residues before it; the germline J gene fills it in. This rearrangement joins TRBV19 to TRBJ2-1; the D gene is possibly TRBD2 (6 bases). This CDR3 spans 14 amino acids. The ends were cut back, 5 bases at V and 9 bases at J, with 17 bases in the middle. Germline V lookup: CDR1 LNHDA, CDR2 SQIVND (reference sequence). The CDR3 loop is CASSHGTPLGEQFF. The sequenced CDR3 bases are TGTGCCAGTAGTCACGGGACTCCTTTGGGTGAG.

By frequency, this clone registers medium-sized. Read data end 3 residues before the CDR3 end; the end is taken from the germline J gene. The rearrangement joins TRBV4-2 to TRBJ1-5; 8 positions agree with TRBD1. Germline V gives CDR1 LGHNA, CDR2 YNFKEQ. V dropped 4 bases and J dropped 0; count of bases not matched to a gene: 8. The CDR3 loop spans 17 amino acids. The DNA read from the CDR3 is TGTGCCAGCAGCCCAGGACAGGGAGTCGATAGCAATCAGCCC. As protein: CASSPGQGVDSNQP. The whole CDR3 reads CASSPGQGVDSNQPQHF.

Its frequency marks this clone as large. The read comes to an end 3 residues before the CDR3 does, leaving the germline J gene to fill in the end. This chain joins TRBV19 and TRBJ1-4, with D unresolved. V lost 5 bases to trimming and J lost 8 bases, with 15 bases between them. The CDR3 spans 14 residues. CDR1 and CDR2 (germline): LNHDA, SQIVND (reference sequence). The part of the CDR3 DNA that was read is TGTGCCAGTAGTCTACAGACGGCGGGGGAAAAA. Translation gives CASSLQTAGEK. From start to end, the CDR3 is CASSLQTAGEKLFF.

This clone shows up as large (0.1 to 1%) by frequency. The read terminates 3 residues ahead of where the CDR3 ends, so the germline J gene completes it. The genes are TRBV20-1 and TRBJ2-3; TRBD2 agrees at 16 bases. Losses at the gene ends were 5 bases for V and 2 bases for J; bases not matched to a gene: 4. The CDR3 runs 16 residues. The germline CDR1 and CDR2 sequences are DFQATT and SNEGSKA (reference sequence). CDR3: CSAGGLAGGLTDTQYF. The CDR3 bases that were read are TGCAGTGCTGGGGGACTAGCGGGAGGGCTCACAGATACG.